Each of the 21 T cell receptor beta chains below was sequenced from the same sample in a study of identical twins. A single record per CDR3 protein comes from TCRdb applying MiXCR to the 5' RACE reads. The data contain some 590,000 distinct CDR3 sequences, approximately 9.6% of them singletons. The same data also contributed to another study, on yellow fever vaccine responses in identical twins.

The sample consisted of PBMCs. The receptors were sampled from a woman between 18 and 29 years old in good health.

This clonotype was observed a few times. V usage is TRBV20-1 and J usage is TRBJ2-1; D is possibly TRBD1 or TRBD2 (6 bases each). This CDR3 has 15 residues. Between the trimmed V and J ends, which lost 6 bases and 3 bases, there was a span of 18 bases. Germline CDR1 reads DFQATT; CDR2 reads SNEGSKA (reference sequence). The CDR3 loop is CSAPGRGDNYNEQFF. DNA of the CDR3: TGCAGTGCCCCCGGTAGGGGGGACAACTACAATGAGCAGTTCTTC.

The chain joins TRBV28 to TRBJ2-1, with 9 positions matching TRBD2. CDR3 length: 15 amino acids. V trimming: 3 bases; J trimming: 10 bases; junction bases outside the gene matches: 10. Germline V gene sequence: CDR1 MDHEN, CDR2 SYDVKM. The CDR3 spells CASSFIRIAGDEQFF. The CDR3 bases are TGTGCCAGCAGTTTTATTAGGATAGCGGGAGACGAGCAGTTCTTC. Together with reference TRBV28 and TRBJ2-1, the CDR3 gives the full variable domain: DVKVTQSSRYLVKRTGEKVFLECVQDMDHENMFWYRQDPGLGLRLIYFSYDVKMKEKGDIPEGYSVSREKKERFSLILESASTNQTSMYLCASSFIRIAGDEQFFGPGTRLTVL.

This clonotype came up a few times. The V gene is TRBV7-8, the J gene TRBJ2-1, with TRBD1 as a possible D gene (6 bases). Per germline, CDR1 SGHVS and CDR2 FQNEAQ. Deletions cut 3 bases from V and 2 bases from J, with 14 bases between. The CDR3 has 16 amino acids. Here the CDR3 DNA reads TGTGCCAGCAGCTTTTCCGACGGACAGCCCTACAATGAGCAGTTCTTC. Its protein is CASSFSDGQPYNEQFF.

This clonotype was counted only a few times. The chain's CDR3 is CASSTGGTAAQFF. CDR3 bases: TGTGCCAGCAGCACCGGGGGGACAGCAGCCCAGTTCTTC. J is TRBJ2-1 and V is TRBV9, with D perhaps assigned TRBD1 or TRBD2 (7 bases each). CDR3 length: 13 residues. Trimming shortened V by 4 bases and J by 13 bases, and 18 bases separated the two germline ends. The germline CDR1 and CDR2 sequences are SGDLS and YYNGEE.

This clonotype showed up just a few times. The CDR3: CASSPQGTLHGTDTQYF. CDR3 nucleotides: TGCGCCAGCAGCCCTCAGGGGACATTACACGGCACAGATACGCAGTATTTT. The chain recombines TRBV5-1 with TRBJ2-3; possibly TRBD1 for D (6 bases). The CDR3 length is 17 residues. V lost 4 bases and J lost 1, with 19 bases in between. Germline assignment: CDR1 SGHRS and CDR2 YFSETQ.

The CDR3 DNA reads TGTGCCAGCAGCCCACGGACAGCCAATCAGCCCCAGCATTTT. Translated, it gives CASSPRTANQPQHF. The V and J genes are TRBV3-1 and TRBJ1-5, with D perhaps matching TRBD1 (6 bases). Germline CDR1 reads LGHDT; CDR2 reads YNNKEL (reference sequence). With 4 bases removed from V and 3 bases from J, the gap between germline ends came to 10 bases. This CDR3 contains 14 residues.

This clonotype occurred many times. The chain's CDR3 is CASKMSRNTGELFF. CDR3 nucleotide sequence: TGTGCCAGCAAAATGAGTAGGAACACCGGGGAGCTGTTTTTT. V gene TRBV6-2 or TRBV6-3 combines with J gene TRBJ2-2, with D uncertain. The germline V and J ends were trimmed by 7 bases and 1 base, with 10 bases remaining between them. CDR1 and CDR2 from the germline V gene are MNHEY and SVGEGT. The CDR3 length is 14 residues.

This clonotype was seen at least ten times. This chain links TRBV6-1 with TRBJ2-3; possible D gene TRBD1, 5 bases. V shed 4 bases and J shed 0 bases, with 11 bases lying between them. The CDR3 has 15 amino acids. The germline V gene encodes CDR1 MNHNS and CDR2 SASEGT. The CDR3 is CASSAYRSSTDTQYF. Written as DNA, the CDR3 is TGTGCCAGCAGTGCCTACAGGTCTAGCACAGATACGCAGTATTTT.

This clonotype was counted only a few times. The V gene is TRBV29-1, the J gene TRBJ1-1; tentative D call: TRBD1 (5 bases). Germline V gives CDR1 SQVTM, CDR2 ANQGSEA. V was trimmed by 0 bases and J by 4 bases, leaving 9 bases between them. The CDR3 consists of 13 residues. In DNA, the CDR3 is TGCAGCGTTGAAGAGGGGGTGGGCACTGAAGCTTTCTTT. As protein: CSVEEGVGTEAFF. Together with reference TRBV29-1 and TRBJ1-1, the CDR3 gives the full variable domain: SAVISQKPSRDICQRGTSLTIQCQVDSQVTMMFWYRQQPGQSLTLIATANQGSEATYESGFVIDKFPISRPNLTFSTLTVSNMSPEDSSIYLCSVEEGVGTEAFFGQGTRLTVV.

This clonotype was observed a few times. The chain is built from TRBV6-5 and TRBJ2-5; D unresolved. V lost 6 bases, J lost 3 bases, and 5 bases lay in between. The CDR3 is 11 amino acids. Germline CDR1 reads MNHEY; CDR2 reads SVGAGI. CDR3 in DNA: TGTGCCAGCAGGCTAGAAGAGACCCAGTACTTC. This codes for CASRLEETQYF.

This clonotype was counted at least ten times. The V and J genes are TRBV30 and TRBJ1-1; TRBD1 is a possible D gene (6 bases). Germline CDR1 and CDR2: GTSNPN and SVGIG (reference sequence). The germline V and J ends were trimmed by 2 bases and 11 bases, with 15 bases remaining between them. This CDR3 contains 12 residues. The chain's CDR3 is CAWSQQGLWAFF. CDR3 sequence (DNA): TGTGCCTGGAGTCAACAGGGACTTTGGGCTTTCTTT.

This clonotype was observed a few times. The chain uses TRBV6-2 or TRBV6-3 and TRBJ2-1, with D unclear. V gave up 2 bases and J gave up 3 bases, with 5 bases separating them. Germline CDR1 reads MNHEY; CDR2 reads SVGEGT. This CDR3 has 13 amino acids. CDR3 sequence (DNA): TGTGCCAGCAGTTACCTTCGCTACAATGAGCAGTTCTTC. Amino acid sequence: CASSYLRYNEQFF.

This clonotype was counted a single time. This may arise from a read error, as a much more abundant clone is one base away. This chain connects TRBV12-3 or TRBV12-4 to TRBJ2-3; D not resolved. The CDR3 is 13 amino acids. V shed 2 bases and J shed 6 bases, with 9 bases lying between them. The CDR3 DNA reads TGTGCCAGCAGTTTAATTAACCCGGATACGCAGTATTTT. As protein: CASSLINPDTQYF.

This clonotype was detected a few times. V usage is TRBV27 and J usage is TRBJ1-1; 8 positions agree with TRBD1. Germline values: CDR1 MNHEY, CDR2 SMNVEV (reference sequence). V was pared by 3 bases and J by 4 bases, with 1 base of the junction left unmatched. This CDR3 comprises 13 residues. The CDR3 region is CASSFRGPTEAFF. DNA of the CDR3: TGTGCCAGCAGTTTCAGGGGGCCCACTGAAGCTTTCTTT.

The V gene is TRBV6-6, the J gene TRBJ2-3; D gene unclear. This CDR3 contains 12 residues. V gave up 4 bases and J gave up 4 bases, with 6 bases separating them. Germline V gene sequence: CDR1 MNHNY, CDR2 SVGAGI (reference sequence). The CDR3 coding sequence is TGTGCCAGCAGTTTTCTGTCAGATACGCAGTATTTT. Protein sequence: CASSFLSDTQYF.

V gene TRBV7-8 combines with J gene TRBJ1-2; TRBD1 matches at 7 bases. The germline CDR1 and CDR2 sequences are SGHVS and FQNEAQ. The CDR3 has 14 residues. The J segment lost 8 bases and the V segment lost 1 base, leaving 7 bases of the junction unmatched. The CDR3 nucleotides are TGTGCCAGCAGCTTAGGAGGGACAGACGGGGGCTACACCTTC. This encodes CASSLGGTDGGYTF.

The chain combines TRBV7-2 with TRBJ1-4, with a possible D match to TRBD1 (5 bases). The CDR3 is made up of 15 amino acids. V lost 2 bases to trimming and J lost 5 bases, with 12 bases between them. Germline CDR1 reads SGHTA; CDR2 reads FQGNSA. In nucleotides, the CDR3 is TGTGCCAGCAGCTTATTATTCAGGACAAATGAAAAACTGTTTTTT. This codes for CASSLLFRTNEKLFF.

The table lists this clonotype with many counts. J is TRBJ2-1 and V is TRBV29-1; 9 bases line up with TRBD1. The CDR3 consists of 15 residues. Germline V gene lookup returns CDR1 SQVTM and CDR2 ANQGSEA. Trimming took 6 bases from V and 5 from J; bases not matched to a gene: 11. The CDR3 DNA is TGCAGCGTGGTAACCGGGACAGGGTCCAACAATGAGCAGTTCTTC. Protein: CSVVTGTGSNNEQFF.

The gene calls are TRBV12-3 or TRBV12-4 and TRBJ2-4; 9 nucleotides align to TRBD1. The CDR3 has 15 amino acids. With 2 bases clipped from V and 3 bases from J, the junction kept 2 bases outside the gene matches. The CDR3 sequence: CASSLWGQGKNIQYF. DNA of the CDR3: TGTGCCAGCAGTTTATGGGGACAGGGCAAAAACATTCAGTACTTC.

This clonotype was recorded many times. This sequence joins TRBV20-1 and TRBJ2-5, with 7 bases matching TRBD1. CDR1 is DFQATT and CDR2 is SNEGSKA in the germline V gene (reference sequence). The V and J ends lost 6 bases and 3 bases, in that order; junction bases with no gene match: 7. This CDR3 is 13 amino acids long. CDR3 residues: CSAPKTGKETQYF. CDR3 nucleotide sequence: TGCAGTGCCCCGAAGACAGGGAAAGAGACCCAGTACTTC.

Here the CDR3 reads CASSTLDLAKNIQYF. The CDR3 bases are TGTGCCAGTAGTACCCTCGACTTGGCCAAAAACATTCAGTACTTC. The chain recombines TRBV19 with TRBJ2-4, with D hard to call. Trimming took 4 bases from V and 1 from J, leaving 11 bases between them. The CDR3 contains 15 residues. CDR1 LNHDA and CDR2 SQIVND come from the germline V gene (reference sequence). The full variable domain, with the rest looked up from reference TRBV19 and TRBJ2-4, is DGGITQSPKYLFRKEGQNVTLSCEQNLNHDAMYWYRQDPGQGLRLIYYSQIVNDFQKGDIAEGYSVSREKKESFPLTVTSAQKNPTAFYLCASSTLDLAKNIQYFGAGTRLSVL.